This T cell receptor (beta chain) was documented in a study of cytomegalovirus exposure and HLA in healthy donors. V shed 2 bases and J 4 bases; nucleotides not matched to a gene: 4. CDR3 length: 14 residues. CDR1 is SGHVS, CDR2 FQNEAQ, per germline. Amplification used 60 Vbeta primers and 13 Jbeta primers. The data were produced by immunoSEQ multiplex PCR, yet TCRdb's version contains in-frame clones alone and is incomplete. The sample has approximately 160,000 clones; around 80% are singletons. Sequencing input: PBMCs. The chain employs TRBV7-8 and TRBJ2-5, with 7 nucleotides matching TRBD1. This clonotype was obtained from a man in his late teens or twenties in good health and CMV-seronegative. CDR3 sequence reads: CASSLKGAGETQYF. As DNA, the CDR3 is TGTGCCAGCAGCTTAAAGGGGGCGGGAGAGACCCAGTACTTC.